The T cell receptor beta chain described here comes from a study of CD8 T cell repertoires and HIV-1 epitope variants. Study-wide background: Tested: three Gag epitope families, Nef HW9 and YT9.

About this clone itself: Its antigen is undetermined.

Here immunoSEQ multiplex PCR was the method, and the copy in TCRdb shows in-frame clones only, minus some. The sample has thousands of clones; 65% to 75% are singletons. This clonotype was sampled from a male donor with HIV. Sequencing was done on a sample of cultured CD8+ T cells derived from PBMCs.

The CDR3 loop is CASSRRVTVSNGNTIYF. The CDR3 DNA follows: TGTGCCAGCAGCCGAAGAGTGACAGTCAGTAATGGAAACACCATATATTTT. The chain carries TRBV6-4 and TRBJ1-3, with TRBD1 as a possible D gene (5 bases). Germline CDR1 reads MRHNA; CDR2 reads SNTAGT. The CDR3 covers 17 residues. V lost 6 bases to trimming and J lost 3 bases, with 21 bases between them.